Below, 20 T cell receptor beta chains from the same sample are listed, as sequenced in a study of T cells in Graves' hyperthyroidism and ophthalmopathy. Researchers took RNA transcripts and amplified the TCR beta CDR3 regions from them. HTBI primers were used for first-round RT-PCR of the TCR CDR3. MiXCR was run by TCRdb on the multiplex PCR reads, yielding one entry per CDR3 protein. The table includes approximately 870,000 distinct CDR3 sequences, 35% to 40% detected once. The sequencing sample was made of blood. The receptors come from a man between 18 and 35 years old with Graves' hyperthyroidism.

In this sample, this clonotype turned up many times. This chain links TRBV29-1 with TRBJ2-7; 12 nucleotides agree with TRBD1. The germline V gene encodes CDR1 SQVTM and CDR2 ANQGSEA. The CDR3 spans 15 residues. V shed 6 bases, J shed 4 bases, and the junction held 10 bases outside the gene matches. CDR3 protein: CSVTSPGQGAYEQYF. CDR3 nucleotides: TGCAGCGTAACCTCACCGGGACAGGGGGCGTACGAGCAGTACTTC.

For this clonotype: The junction shows a germline mismatch at one end, possibly a read error. J is TRBJ1-6 and V is TRBV7-2; the match to TRBD1 covers 10 bases. The CDR3 is 17 amino acids. Germline values: CDR1 SGHTA, CDR2 FQGNSA. The CDR3 is CASSLGGTGVRNSPPHF. CDR3 nucleotides: TGTGCCAGCAGCTTAGGAGGGACAGGGGTGCGTAATTCACCCCCCCACTTT.

Regarding this clonotype: A junction boundary mismatches the germline segment, possibly from a read error. The chain recombines TRBV29-1 with TRBJ2-2; D might be TRBD2 (5 bases). The CDR3 consists of 14 residues. CDR1 and CDR2 from the germline V gene are SQVTM and ANQGSEA. The CDR3 protein is CSVVTGSKTGELFF. CDR3 nucleotides: TGCAGCGTCGTGACGGGGTCGAAAACCGGGGAGCTGTTTTTT.

The chain recombines TRBV15 with TRBJ2-7; no clear D. The CDR3 runs to 15 residues. Germline assignment: CDR1 LNHNV and CDR2 YYDKDF (reference sequence). V lost 0 bases to trimming and J lost 3 bases, with 12 bases between them. CDR3 residues: CATSRDVGSYYEQYF. CDR3 DNA: TGTGCCACCAGCAGAGATGTGGGGTCCTACTACGAGCAGTACTTC.

The rearrangement links TRBV29-1 to TRBJ2-7, with D possibly being TRBD1 (7 bases). Germline V lookup: CDR1 SQVTM, CDR2 ANQGSEA. CDR3 length: 13 residues. V was cut by 8 bases and J by 0 bases, with 14 bases left in between. CDR3 amino acids: CSLEGTASYEQYF. CDR3 bases: TGCAGCTTGGAGGGGACAGCCTCCTACGAGCAGTACTTC.

The CDR3 DNA follows: TGTGCCAGCAGTTTAGTCACATTGGACAGGGGGCAAGAGACCCAGTACTTC. It encodes CASSLVTLDRGQETQYF. The chain employs TRBV12-3 or TRBV12-4 and TRBJ2-5; 10 positions match TRBD1. The CDR3 loop spans 17 amino acids. V was clipped by 1 base and J by 2 bases; unmatched bases: 7.

This clonotype has at least ten counts. This sequence joins TRBV10-3 and TRBJ2-6; D ambiguous. Trimming took 10 bases from V and 0 from J, leaving 7 bases between them. The CDR3 is 13 amino acids. Germline V CDR1 and CDR2: ENHRY, SYGVKD. CDR3 amino acids: CATQSSGANVLTF. In nucleotides, the CDR3 is TGTGCCACTCAGAGCTCTGGGGCCAACGTCCTGACTTTC.

V is TRBV20-1 and J is TRBJ1-6; 8 bases fit TRBD1. Germline V gives CDR1 DFQATT, CDR2 SNEGSKA (reference sequence). The trim removed 6 bases at V and 0 bases at J, leaving 10 bases unmatched. The CDR3 extends over 17 amino acids. As DNA, the CDR3 is TGCAGTGCCCGCCGCGACAGGGGCCTCTCCTATAATTCACCCCTCCACTTT. Its protein is CSARRDRGLSYNSPLHF.

Only a few counts were recorded for this clonotype. The chain combines TRBV9 with TRBJ1-2; TRBD1 aligns across 12 bases. The CDR3 is made up of 17 amino acids. The germline CDR1 and CDR2 sequences are SGDLS and YYNGEE. After removal of 3 bases from V and 3 bases from J, the junction contained 9 bases not matched to a gene. CDR3 DNA: TGTGCCAGCAGCGATCCCGGGACAGGGGGCCGGGACTATGGCTACACCTTC. It specifies CASSDPGTGGRDYGYTF.

This clonotype appeared many times. The rearrangement uses TRBV29-1 and TRBJ2-2; perhaps TRBD1 as D (6 bases). The CDR3 spans 15 residues. Germline lookup yields CDR1 SQVTM and CDR2 ANQGSEA. Trimming removed 4 bases at V and 1 base at J, with 13 bases between. The CDR3, as DNA: TGCAGCGTTGGAGGGCAGGGGTGGAACACCGGGGAGCTGTTTTTT. It translates to CSVGGQGWNTGELFF.

This clonotype was counted ten times or more. The chain recombines TRBV20-1 with TRBJ1-5; D is uncertain. The germline V and J ends were trimmed by 2 bases and 2 bases, with 10 bases remaining between them. CDR1 is DFQATT, CDR2 SNEGSKA, per germline (reference sequence). The CDR3 has 14 amino acids. CDR3 nucleotides: TGCAGTGCTAGATGGGATTTGGGCAATCAGCCCCAGCATTTT. This translates into CSARWDLGNQPQHF.

Ten or more counts support this clonotype. V is TRBV15 and J is TRBJ1-5, with unresolved D. V lost 4 bases and J 2 bases, leaving 6 bases between the germline ends. CDR3 size: 13 residues. CDR1 is LNHNV, CDR2 YYDKDF, per germline (reference sequence). The DNA for the CDR3 is TGTGCCACCAGCACCGAGCGCAATCAGCCCCAGCATTTT. Protein sequence: CATSTERNQPQHF.

This chain connects TRBV10-3 to TRBJ2-2; a possible D gene is TRBD1 (5 bases). CDR3 length equals 13 residues. Germline loops: CDR1 ENHRY, CDR2 SYGVKD. The V and J ends lost 5 bases and 12 bases respectively, with 16 bases between them. CDR3 amino acids: CAISWGSSRKLFF. CDR3 coding DNA: TGTGCCATCAGTTGGGGCTCGTCCCGGAAGCTGTTTTTT.

The V call is TRBV5-1, the J call TRBJ2-7; 9 nucleotides align to TRBD2. Losses at the gene ends were 0 bases for V and 6 bases for J; bases not matched to a gene: 7. Germline-derived CDR1 and CDR2 are SGHRS and YFSETQ. CDR3 length equals 15 residues. The CDR3 reads CASSLGAGGLLEQYF. The DNA for the CDR3 is TGCGCCAGCAGCTTGGGGGCGGGAGGGCTCCTCGAGCAGTACTTC.

This clonotype has only a few counts. This chain uses TRBV7-3 with TRBJ2-7; 7 positions agree with TRBD1. The CDR3 has 16 amino acids. Per the germline V gene, CDR1 is SGHTA and CDR2 is FQGTGA. J gave up 1 base and V 5 bases, and 11 bases lay outside the gene matches. The CDR3 DNA reads TGTGCCAGCAGCACCTCCGGGACAGTGATTTCCTACGAGCAGTACTTC. It yields the protein CASSTSGTVISYEQYF.

The chain recombines TRBV2 with TRBJ2-5; 7 nucleotides match TRBD2. The CDR3 covers 14 residues. After removal of 9 bases from V and 5 bases from J, the junction contained 12 bases not matched to a gene. Germline loops: CDR1 SNHLY, CDR2 FYNNEI. CDR3 protein: CASMGETSRETQYF. The CDR3 DNA reads as TGTGCCAGTATGGGAGAGACTAGCAGGGAGACCCAGTACTTC.

This clonotype was picked up a small number of times. The genes are TRBV19 and TRBJ1-5; tentatively, D is TRBD1 (5 bases). This CDR3 has 16 amino acids. The V and J ends lost 3 bases and 4 bases respectively, with 16 bases between them. Per germline, CDR1 LNHDA and CDR2 SQIVND (reference sequence). DNA of the CDR3: TGTGCCAGTAGTATCGGCGTCAGGGAGAAGAATCAGCCCCAGCATTTT. It encodes CASSIGVREKNQPQHF.

Concerning this clonotype: A much larger clone is a single base away; this may be a read error. The chain couples TRBV19 to TRBJ1-5; 7 nucleotides line up with TRBD1. The germline V gene encodes CDR1 LNHDA and CDR2 SQIVND (reference sequence). This CDR3 region has 16 residues. The CDR3 spells CASSILDRVGNQLQHF. The CDR3 DNA reads as TGTGCCAGTAGTATTCTCGACAGGGTAGGAAATCAGCTCCAGCATTTT.

Regarding this clonotype: Its ends do not fully match the called genes, so a read error is possible. This chain uses TRBV10-3 with TRBJ1-5; no firm D call. Germline V gene lookup returns CDR1 ENHRY and CDR2 SYGVKD. This CDR3 has 14 amino acids. CDR3 residues: CASSEHEGGQPQHF. The CDR3 bases are TGTGCCAGCAGTGAACACGAGGGTGGTCAGCCCCAGCATTTT.

The chain couples TRBV5-1 to TRBJ2-3; D ambiguous. Germline CDR1 SGHRS, CDR2 YFSETQ. Trimming took 3 bases from V and 4 from J, leaving 6 bases between them. The CDR3 sequence is 12 residues long. CDR3 in amino acids: CASSSLADTQYF. The CDR3 coding sequence is TGCGCCAGCAGCTCCTTAGCAGATACGCAGTATTTT. Combining the CDR3 with reference TRBV5-1 and TRBJ2-3 gives the whole variable domain KAGVTQTPRYLIKTRGQQVTLSCSPISGHRSVSWYQQTPGQGLQFLFEYFSETQRNKGNFPGRFSGRQFSNSRSEMNVSTLELGDSALYLCASSSLADTQYFGPGTRLTVL.